These 24 T cell receptor beta chains came from one sample sequenced in a study of shared clonotypes between healthy human individuals (dated by TCRdb to the early 2020s). To prepare the library, the immunoSEQ multiplex PCR assay was applied. TCRdb limited this immuneACCESS table to in-frame rearrangements with V and J called. A share of clones is missing; checked studies link under half to unresolved V genes, and the rest is unexplained. In all, the sample holds 2 million to 2.5 million clones, and more than 90% of those were seen once. Clones ranked in the top ten supply roughly 0.13% of the sample. The sample comprised naive CD4+ T cells sorted from blood. Explained via the paper, the cell subset or site label denotes: CD45RA+ positively selected. The receptors derive from a man younger than 35 in good health.

The rearrangement links TRBV6-5 to TRBJ2-6; tentative D call: TRBD1 (5 bases). This CDR3 has 13 amino acids. The V and J ends lost 2 bases and 11 bases respectively, with 10 bases between them. Germline values: CDR1 MNHEY, CDR2 SVGAGI. The CDR3 reads CASSYGPGHVLTF. CDR3 DNA: TGTGCCAGCAGTTACGGGCCAGGGCACGTCCTGACTTTC.

The CDR3 nucleotides read TGTGCCAGCGGGGACAGGGAAGCTTTCTTT. Protein: CASGDREAFF. The rearrangement uses TRBV19 and TRBJ1-1; 8 bases agree with TRBD1. Germline lookup yields CDR1 LNHDA and CDR2 SQIVND (reference sequence). The CDR3 extends over 10 amino acids. V was pared by 9 bases and J by 8 bases, with 2 bases of the junction left unmatched.

V gene TRBV18 combines with J gene TRBJ2-5; a weak D match, TRBD2 (7 bases). The CDR3 loop spans 15 amino acids. Germline V gene lookup returns CDR1 KGHSH and CDR2 LQKENI. V was trimmed by 3 bases and J by 5 bases, leaving 16 bases between them. In DNA form, the CDR3 reads TGTGCCAGCTCACCCCCGGGGGGCCAATTGGAGACCCAGTACTTC. Protein sequence: CASSPPGGQLETQYF. Full variable domain (outside the CDR3, taken from reference TRBV18 and TRBJ2-5): NAGVMQNPRHLVRRRGQEARLRCSPMKGHSHVYWYRQLPEEGLKFMVYLQKENIIDESGMPKERFSAEFPKEGPSILRIQQVVRGDSAAYFCASSPPGGQLETQYFGPGTRLLVL.

The J gene is TRBJ2-3, the V gene TRBV5-6; TRBD2 aligns across 8 bases. This CDR3 spans 16 amino acids. V was pared by 4 bases and J by 2 bases, with 9 bases of the junction left unmatched. CDR1 SGHDT and CDR2 YYEEEE come from the germline V gene. The DNA for the CDR3 is TGTGCCAGCAGCCTGGGACTAGACCCTAACACAGATACGCAGTATTTT. Residues: CASSLGLDPNTDTQYF.

Regarding this clone: At the DNA level, this CDR3 is encoded by other sequences in the same sample as well. The gene calls are TRBV7-2 and TRBJ2-7; weak D call: TRBD2 (5 bases). V lost 1 base to trimming and J lost 0 bases, with 10 bases between them. The CDR3 covers 15 residues. Germline V lookup: CDR1 SGHTA, CDR2 FQGNSA. The DNA of the CDR3 is TGTGCCAGCAGCTTAGGCCCGGGGAGCTCCTACGAGCAGTACTTC. Its translation: CASSLGPGSSYEQYF.

The chain is built from TRBV7-9 and TRBJ2-5, with D possibly TRBD2 on 5 matching bases. The length of the CDR3 is 14 residues. Germline-derived CDR1 and CDR2 are SEHNR and FQNEAQ (reference sequence). Deletions cut 5 bases from V and 2 bases from J, with 12 bases between. The CDR3 nucleotides are TGTGCCAGCAGCCCTGGACTGAGTCAAGAGACCCAGTACTTC. This encodes CASSPGLSQETQYF.

The V call is TRBV2, the J call TRBJ1-6; D is perhaps TRBD1 (6 bases). The germline gives CDR1 SNHLY, CDR2 FYNNEI. Trimming left V 6 bases short and J 5 bases short, with 11 bases between. This CDR3 contains 14 residues. CDR3 bases: TGTGCCAGCAGCCCTCAGGGGAATAATTCACCCCTCCACTTT. The encoded protein is CASSPQGNNSPLHF. Together with reference TRBV2 and TRBJ1-6, the CDR3 gives the full variable domain: EPEVTQTPSHQVTQMGQEVILRCVPISNHLYFYWYRQILGQKVEFLVSFYNNEISEKSEIFDDQFSVERPDGSNFTLKIRSTKLEDSAMYFCASSPQGNNSPLHFGNGTRLTVT.

The chain is built from TRBV6-5 and TRBJ1-2; 9 bases map to TRBD1. Looked up from germline, CDR1 is MNHEY and CDR2 is SVGAGI. V dropped 4 bases and J dropped 3; count of bases not matched to a gene: 6. The CDR3 loop spans 15 amino acids. The CDR3 DNA reads TGTGCCAGCAGTTCGTCGGGACAGGGAGACTATGGCTACACCTTC. Translation gives CASSSSGQGDYGYTF.

This clone was recorded only once. Within the sample, other DNA sequences also encode this same CDR3. The chain has TRBV29-1 and TRBJ1-3; D is undetermined. Trimming took 2 bases from V and 0 from J, leaving 2 bases between them. Looked up from germline, CDR1 is SQVTM and CDR2 is ANQGSEA. The CDR3 contains 12 residues. The CDR3: CSVESSGNTIYF. The CDR3 DNA follows: TGCAGCGTTGAAAGCTCTGGAAACACCATATATTTT. The entire variable domain, with the rest obtained from reference TRBV29-1 and TRBJ1-3, is as follows: SAVISQKPSRDICQRGTSLTIQCQVDSQVTMMFWYRQQPGQSLTLIATANQGSEATYESGFVIDKFPISRPNLTFSTLTVSNMSPEDSSIYLCSVESSGNTIYFGEGSWLTVV.

The chain recombines TRBV7-9 with TRBJ1-2; 9 bases are shared with TRBD1. This CDR3 region has 15 residues. J gave up 0 bases and V 9 bases, and 8 bases lay outside the gene matches. Germline V CDR1 and CDR2: SEHNR, FQNEAQ (reference sequence). The CDR3 coding sequence is TGTGCCAGTGACCCGGGACAGGGTACTAACTATGGCTACACCTTC. Translation: CASDPGQGTNYGYTF. The variable domain in full, with the rest retrieved from reference TRBV7-9 and TRBJ1-2, is DTGVSQNPRHKITKRGQNVTFRCDPISEHNRLYWYRQTLGQGPEFLTYFQNEAQLEKSRLLSDRFSAERPKGSFSTLEIQRTEQGDSAMYLCASDPGQGTNYGYTFGSGTRLTVV.

This clone was seen a handful of times. The chain employs TRBV10-1 and TRBJ1-2; 8 nucleotides agree with TRBD1. This CDR3 region has 17 residues. CDR1 and CDR2 from the germline V gene are WNHNN and SYGVQD (reference sequence). The J segment lost 4 bases and the V segment lost 1 base, leaving 11 bases of the junction unmatched. CDR3 sequence (DNA): TGCGCCAGCAGTGAGTTTGTGACCAGGGGGCCTTTCTATGGCTACACCTTC. It specifies CASSEFVTRGPFYGYTF.

The chain carries TRBV15 and TRBJ2-1; D possibly corresponds to TRBD1 (6 bases). The CDR3 length is 21 residues. Trimming took off 0 bases at V and 0 bases at J, with 24 bases between the two ends. Germline CDR1 reads LNHNV; CDR2 reads YYDKDF (reference sequence). CDR3 protein: CATSRDWGLGKRAISYNEQFF. The DNA of the CDR3 is TGTGCCACCAGCAGAGATTGGGGGCTAGGAAAGAGAGCCATCTCCTACAATGAGCAGTTCTTC.

The chain is built from TRBV4-3 and TRBJ2-1, with 9 bases aligning to TRBD2. After removal of 5 bases from V and 8 bases from J, the junction contained 10 bases not matched to a gene. The germline V gene has CDR1 LGHNA and CDR2 YSLEER. The CDR3 sequence is 15 residues long. The CDR3 DNA reads as TGCGCCAGCAGCGATTTTGCGGGAGGGCCTCATGAGCAGTTCTTC. Protein sequence: CASSDFAGGPHEQFF.

The CDR3 reads CASTNSYEQYF. CDR3 bases: TGTGCCAGCACGAACTCCTACGAGCAGTACTTC. The V gene is TRBV6-5, the J gene TRBJ2-7; D uncertain. The CDR3 loop spans 11 amino acids. Trimming left V 7 bases short and J 0 bases short, with 4 bases between. Germline V gene lookup returns CDR1 MNHEY and CDR2 SVGAGI.

This rearrangement joins TRBV7-8 to TRBJ1-1; 9 bases map to TRBD1. The CDR3 loop spans 15 amino acids. CDR1 and CDR2 from the germline V gene are SGHVS and FQNEAQ. V lost 7 bases to trimming and J lost 0 bases; unmatched junction nucleotides: 6. The CDR3 is CASIDRGFLNTEAFF. CDR3 sequence (DNA): TGTGCCAGCATTGACAGGGGGTTTTTGAACACTGAAGCTTTCTTT.

V gene TRBV30 combines with J gene TRBJ1-6; TRBD1 agrees at 9 bases. V shed 2 bases and J 0 bases; nucleotides not matched to a gene: 2. This CDR3 region has 16 residues. Germline CDR1 GTSNPN, CDR2 SVGIG (reference sequence). The CDR3 here is CAWSQQGASYNSPLHF. Written as DNA, the CDR3 is TGTGCCTGGAGTCAACAGGGGGCCTCCTATAATTCACCCCTCCACTTT.

The chain has TRBV10-1 and TRBJ1-1, with D unresolved. Germline CDR1 WNHNN, CDR2 SYGVQD (reference sequence). This CDR3 has 16 residues. Trimming shortened V by 6 bases and J by 4 bases, and 21 bases separated the two germline ends. CDR3 in amino acids: CASSQSRREGITEAFF. CDR3 coding DNA: TGCGCCAGCAGCCAAAGTCGGAGAGAGGGTATCACTGAAGCTTTCTTT.

This chain connects TRBV10-2 to TRBJ2-4, with D unclear. V was trimmed by 0 bases and J by 6 bases, leaving 12 bases between them. CDR1 is WSHSY, CDR2 SAAADI, per germline. The CDR3 runs 15 residues. DNA of the CDR3: TGCGCCAGCAGTGAGTCATTGGATTTTAGAAACATTCAGTACTTC. The encoded protein is CASSESLDFRNIQYF.

The chain's CDR3 is CASFPGRRTRAFF. The CDR3 region has the DNA TGTGCCAGTTTTCCGGGACGTCGAACGCGAGCTTTCTTT. The chain combines TRBV6-5 with TRBJ1-1; possible D gene TRBD1, 5 bases. CDR3 length: 13 amino acids. Between the trimmed V and J ends, which lost 9 bases and 10 bases, there was a span of 21 bases. Germline lookup yields CDR1 MNHEY and CDR2 SVGAGI.

This chain joins TRBV5-6 and TRBJ2-3; D could derive from TRBD1 or TRBD2 (5 bases each). Germline CDR1 SGHDT, CDR2 YYEEEE. V dropped 0 bases and J dropped 3 bases, with 11 bases sitting between them. CDR3 length: 15 residues. Written as DNA, the CDR3 is TGTGCCAGCAGCTTGGCCGTGGGGGTTACAGATACGCAGTATTTT. This gives the protein CASSLAVGVTDTQYF.

Comments on this clone: Within the sample, other DNA sequences also encode this same CDR3. The rearrangement joins TRBV30 to TRBJ1-6; D gene uncertain. Between the trimmed V and J ends, which lost 2 bases and 10 bases, there was a span of 6 bases. CDR3 length: 11 amino acids. CDR1 GTSNPN and CDR2 SVGIG come from the germline V gene (reference sequence). CDR3 DNA: TGTGCCTGGAGTTCAAGCTCACCCCTCCACTTT. Translating it yields CAWSSSSPLHF.

This clone appeared once. The V gene is TRBV14, the J gene TRBJ2-7; possible D gene TRBD1, 5 bases. CDR1 SGHDN and CDR2 FVKESK come from the germline V gene. V was pared by 0 bases and J by 2 bases, with 11 bases between. The CDR3 covers 15 residues. The CDR3 coding sequence is TGTGCCAGCAGCCAAGAGTCACAGGCTCCCTACGAGCAGTACTTC. Translating gives CASSQESQAPYEQYF.

On this clone: The sample holds other DNA sequences that translate to the same CDR3. The chain employs TRBV18 and TRBJ2-7; D is unresolved. V was pared by 2 bases and J by 1 base, with 6 bases between. Germline V gives CDR1 KGHSH, CDR2 LQKENI. The CDR3 has 13 residues. The CDR3 DNA reads as TGTGCCAGCTCACCATCCCTGTCCTACGAGCAGTACTTC. As protein: CASSPSLSYEQYF.

A word on this clone: Other DNA sequences of this sample code for an identical CDR3. This chain links TRBV30 with TRBJ2-1; D unresolved. With 0 bases removed from V and 5 bases from J, the gap between germline ends came to 8 bases. The CDR3 has 13 amino acids. Per the germline V gene, CDR1 is GTSNPN and CDR2 is SVGIG (reference sequence). CDR3: CAWSVGGNNEQFF. CDR3 DNA: TGTGCCTGGAGTGTAGGCGGCAACAATGAGCAGTTCTTC.